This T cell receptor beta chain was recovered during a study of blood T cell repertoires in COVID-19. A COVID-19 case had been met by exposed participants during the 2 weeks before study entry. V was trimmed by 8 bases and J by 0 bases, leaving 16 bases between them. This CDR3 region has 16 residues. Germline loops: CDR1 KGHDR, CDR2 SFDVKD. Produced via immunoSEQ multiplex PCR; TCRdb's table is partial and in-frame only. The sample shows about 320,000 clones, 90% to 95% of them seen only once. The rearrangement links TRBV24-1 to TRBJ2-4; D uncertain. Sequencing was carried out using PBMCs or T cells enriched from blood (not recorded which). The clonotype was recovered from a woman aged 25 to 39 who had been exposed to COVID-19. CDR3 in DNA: TGTGCCACCACCGGAAATTTCAGACTAGCCAAAAACATTCAGTACTTC. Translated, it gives CATTGNFRLAKNIQYF.